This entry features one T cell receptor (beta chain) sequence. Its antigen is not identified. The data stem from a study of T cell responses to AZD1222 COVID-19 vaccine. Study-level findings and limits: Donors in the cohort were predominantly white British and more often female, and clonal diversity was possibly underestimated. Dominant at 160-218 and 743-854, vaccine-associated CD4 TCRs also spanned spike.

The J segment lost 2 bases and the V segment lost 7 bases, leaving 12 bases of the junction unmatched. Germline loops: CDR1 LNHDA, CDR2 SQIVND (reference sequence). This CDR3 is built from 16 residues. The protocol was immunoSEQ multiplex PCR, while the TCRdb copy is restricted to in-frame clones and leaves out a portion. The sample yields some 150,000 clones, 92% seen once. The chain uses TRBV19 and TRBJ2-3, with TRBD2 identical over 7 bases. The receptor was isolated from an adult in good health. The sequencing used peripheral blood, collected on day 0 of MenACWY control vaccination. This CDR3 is CASTPGAGRPTDTQYF. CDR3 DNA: TGTGCCAGTACCCCCGGGGCCGGGAGGCCCACAGATACGCAGTATTTT.